This TCR beta chain was captured in a study of cytomegalovirus exposure and HLA in healthy donors. In the case of this clone: Its antigen is undetermined.

The study's findings and limits: Later genetic work tied a missense DCLRE1C variant to beta-chain V and J trimming.

This CDR3 region has 15 residues. Germline V CDR1 and CDR2: LGHNA, YSLEER. J lost 7 bases, V lost 1 base, and 4 bases had no gene match. In the PCR, 60 Vbeta and 13 Jbeta primers were used. Data came from immunoSEQ multiplex PCR; TCRdb stores just in-frame clones and leaves some out. The data contain 150,000 to 180,000 clones, 74% of them singletons. Sequences were obtained from PBMCs. The receptor was derived from a man between 25 and 39 years old in good health and CMV-seronegative. The chain combines TRBV4-3 with TRBJ2-1, with 10 bases lining up with TRBD1. CDR3 nucleotides: TGCGCCAGCAGCCAAGGGACAGGGGGGAGAAATGAGCAGTTCTTC. Amino acid sequence: CASSQGTGGRNEQFF.